This entry describes one T cell receptor (beta chain). These data originate in a study of blood T cell repertoires in COVID-19. The overall study: Samples came from the United States, Italy and Spain, spanning acute and convalescent COVID-19. In each case, the material was cDNA or gDNA derived from T cells, B-cell-depleted T cells, or PBMCs.

In the authors' methods: How many nucleated cells were present was estimated from reference gene primer amplification. Repertoires were generated with immunoSEQ multiplex PCR, while TCRdb's copy carries only in-frame clones and drops some. Clone size and the V and J calls come from that table; the DNA yielded D and trimming. The sample shows about 44,000 clones, about 86% of them seen only once. The sample comprised peripheral blood. The clonotype comes from a human donor in a cohort sampled during active COVID-19.

CDR3 in DNA: TGTGCCAGCAGCTTACAGGGTCGGAATTCACCCCTCCACTTT. Protein sequence: CASSLQGRNSPLHF. This chain joins TRBV7-9 and TRBJ1-6; the D gene is possibly TRBD1 (5 bases). Germline loops: CDR1 SEHNR, CDR2 FQNEAQ (reference sequence). V lost 2 bases, J lost 7 bases, and 9 bases lay in between. The CDR3 runs to 14 residues.